This T cell receptor (beta chain) was identified during a study of CD8 T cells in Susac syndrome. The CDR3 is 14 amino acids. Germline V gives CDR1 SGDLS, CDR2 YYNGEE. The V end was cut by 3 bases, the J end by 7 bases, with 16 bases between. RNA amounts of roughly 0.45 to 1 ug underwent reverse transcription with random hexamers. The authors amplified TCR beta CDR3 across 54 Vbeta and 13 Jbeta using immunoSEQ multiplex PCR. Each CDR3 protein is one row after TCRdb ran MiXCR on the immunoSEQ multiplex PCR reads. This table holds approximately 120,000 distinct CDR3 sequences, around 91% found once. CD8+ and CD4+ T cells circulating in blood were sequenced for TCR beta. The multiple sclerosis controls were treatment-naive patients, and their relapsing-remitting disease was stable or active. TEMRA cells were FACS-enriched, with CD8+ and CD4+ T cells isolated negatively.

The V and J genes are TRBV9 and TRBJ1-2, with D uncertain. This TCR was recovered from a human donor with multiple sclerosis. Sequenced sample: CD8+ T cells from PBMCs. In nucleotides, the CDR3 is TGTGCCAGCAGCGAAAACACTATAGGTCTTGGCTACACCTTC. Encoded protein: CASSENTIGLGYTF.